This T cell receptor (beta chain) was sequenced in a study of blood T cell repertoires in COVID-19. The assay was immunoSEQ multiplex PCR, and TCRdb's table has in-frame clones only and misses some. The sample has 250,000 to 300,000 clones; about 85% are singletons. Sequences were obtained from peripheral blood. This sequence originates from a woman aged 45-65 years who had recovered from COVID-19.

Written as DNA, the CDR3 is TGTGCCAGCAGCCGACTAGCGGGTGGAAACACCATATATTTT. The encoded protein is CASSRLAGGNTIYF. The chain combines TRBV5-6 with TRBJ1-3; D remains unclear. CDR3 length equals 14 residues. Germline V CDR1 and CDR2: SGHDT, YYEEEE. The V gene lost 4 bases and the J gene lost 3 bases, with 11 bases spanning the gap. The variable domain in full, with the rest retrieved from reference TRBV5-6 and TRBJ1-3, is DAGVTQSPTHLIKTRGQQVTLRCSPKSGHDTVSWYQQALGQGPQFIFQYYEEEERQRGNFPDRFSGHQFPNYSSELNVNALLLGDSALYLCASSRLAGGNTIYFGEGSWLTVV.